In this sample, the clone carrying this T cell receptor (beta chain) turned up a few times. As yet, its antigen is unknown. This sample also contains other DNA sequences that code for the same CDR3. The data are from a study of cytomegalovirus exposure and HLA in healthy donors. Notes on the study in general: There were some V segments, including TRBV6-2 and TRBV6-3, excluded as indistinguishable. When analyzed later, a missense DCLRE1C variant was found to be linked to TCR beta V- and J-gene trimming.

Per germline, CDR1 SGHRS and CDR2 YFSETQ. Losses at the gene ends were 0 bases for V and 2 bases for J; bases not matched to a gene: 2. This CDR3 is 14 amino acids long. Healthy donors of bone marrow made up the group. The PCR was carried out with 60 Vbeta primers and 13 Jbeta primers. Generated by immunoSEQ multiplex PCR, the TCRdb table keeps only in-frame clones and is missing some. The table includes 200,000 to 250,000 clones, approximately 70% detected once. This TCR came from a man between 40 and 49 years old in good health and CMV-seropositive. The gene calls are TRBV5-1 and TRBJ2-7, with 7 bases matching TRBD1. What was sequenced was PBMCs. The CDR3 sequence is CASSLGTGAYEQYF. CDR3 in DNA: TGCGCCAGCAGCTTGGGTACAGGGGCCTACGAGCAGTACTTC.